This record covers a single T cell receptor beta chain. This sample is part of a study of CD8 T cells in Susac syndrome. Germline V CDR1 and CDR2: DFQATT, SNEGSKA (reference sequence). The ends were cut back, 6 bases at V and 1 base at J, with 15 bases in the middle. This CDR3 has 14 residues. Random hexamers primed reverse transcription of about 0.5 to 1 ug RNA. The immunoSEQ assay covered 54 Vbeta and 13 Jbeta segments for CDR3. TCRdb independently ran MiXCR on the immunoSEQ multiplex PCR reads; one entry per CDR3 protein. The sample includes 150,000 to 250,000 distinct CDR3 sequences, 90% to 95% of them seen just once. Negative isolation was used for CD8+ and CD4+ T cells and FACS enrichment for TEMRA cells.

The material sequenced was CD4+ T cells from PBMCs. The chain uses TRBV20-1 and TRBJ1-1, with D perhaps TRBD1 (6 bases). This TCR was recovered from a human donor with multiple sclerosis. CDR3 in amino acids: CSALKGDGNTEAFF. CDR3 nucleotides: TGCAGTGCCTTGAAGGGGGACGGGAACACTGAAGCTTTCTTT.